A selection of T cell receptor beta chains follows, all from one sample in a study of T cells after yellow fever vaccination. TCRdb passed the 5' RACE reads through MiXCR, listing each CDR3 protein once. The profile covers tens of thousands of distinct CDR3 sequences, with more than 5.5% appearing a single time and around two fifths taken by the ten largest. The specimen was CD8+ T cells sorted from PBMCs, collected on the day of the first yellow fever vaccination. The receptor set was obtained from a man aged 18 to 29 who received the YFV17D yellow fever vaccine. Each CDR3 is given with its conserved first and last residue. Fields, in order: V gene, D gene, J gene, clone size, CDR3 DNA, CDR3 protein. D genes are given only for firm matches. The size field is filled for only some rows; it gives once, few, many or a size class.

v_call: TRBV7-2; d_call: .; j_call: TRBJ2-1; clone_size: .; cdr3_nt: TGTGCCAGCAGCAGGGACGGAAATGAGCAGTTCTTC; cdr3_aa: CASSRDGNEQFF
v_call: TRBV4-1; d_call: .; j_call: TRBJ2-7; clone_size: .; cdr3_nt: TGCGCCAGCAGCCAAGAGGCCGGCGACGAGCAGTACTTC; cdr3_aa: CASSQEAGDEQYF
v_call: TRBV5-4; d_call: .; j_call: TRBJ1-1; clone_size: .; cdr3_nt: TGTGCCAGCAGCTTGGGCCAGGTCGGCACTGAAGCTTTCTTT; cdr3_aa: CASSLGQVGTEAFF
v_call: TRBV4-3; d_call: .; j_call: TRBJ1-6; clone_size: few; cdr3_nt: TGCGCCAGCAGCCAAGATGGAGTCCTTTTAAGCTCCTATAATTCACCCCTCCACTTT; cdr3_aa: CASSQDGVLLSSYNSPLHF
v_call: TRBV6-1; d_call: .; j_call: TRBJ1-1; clone_size: many; cdr3_nt: TGTGCCAGCACTCCTGGGCGGGGTGACACTGAAGCTTTCTTT; cdr3_aa: CASTPGRGDTEAFF
v_call: TRBV5-7; d_call: .; j_call: TRBJ1-5; clone_size: many; cdr3_nt: TGTGCCAGCAACATCGGGGTCAATCAGCCCCAGCATTTT; cdr3_aa: CASNIGVNQPQHF
v_call: TRBV4-3; d_call: TRBD2; j_call: TRBJ2-3; clone_size: many; cdr3_nt: TGCGCCAGCAGCCAAGAGGCTAGCGGGGGGATAGATACGCAGTATTTT; cdr3_aa: CASSQEASGGIDTQYF
v_call: TRBV9; d_call: TRBD2; j_call: TRBJ2-3; clone_size: few; cdr3_nt: TGTGCCAGCAGCGTCTGGTCTAGCGGACCCACAGATACGCAGTATTTT; cdr3_aa: CASSVWSSGPTDTQYF
v_call: TRBV4-1; d_call: TRBD2; j_call: TRBJ2-2; clone_size: many; cdr3_nt: TGCGCCAGCAGCCAAGTACTAGCGGTCACCGGGGAGCTGTTTTTT; cdr3_aa: CASSQVLAVTGELFF
v_call: TRBV3-1; d_call: .; j_call: TRBJ2-1; clone_size: .; cdr3_nt: TGTGCCAGCAGCCAAGTGCGGGACTCCTCCTACAATGAGCAGTTCTTC; cdr3_aa: CASSQVRDSSYNEQFF
v_call: TRBV6-2/TRBV6-3; d_call: .; j_call: TRBJ2-3; clone_size: .; cdr3_nt: TGTGACAGCAGTTACTCATGGGTCCTAGAGGTAGATACGCAGTATTTT; cdr3_aa: CDSSYSWVLEVDTQYF
v_call: TRBV7-9; d_call: .; j_call: TRBJ1-1; clone_size: many; cdr3_nt: TGTGCCAGCAGCCCCCCCACGGCGGTGATCAACACTGAAGCTTTCTTT; cdr3_aa: CASSPPTAVINTEAFF
v_call: TRBV13; d_call: .; j_call: TRBJ1-5; clone_size: few; cdr3_nt: TGTGCCAGCAGCTCGAGACAGGGCAATCAGCCCCAGCATTTT; cdr3_aa: CASSSRQGNQPQHF
v_call: TRBV11-2; d_call: .; j_call: TRBJ2-5; clone_size: many; cdr3_nt: TGTGCCAGCATGCAGGGAGTGGCGGGGGCCCTTTACCAAGAGACCCAGTACTTC; cdr3_aa: CASMQGVAGALYQETQYF
v_call: TRBV12-3/TRBV12-4; d_call: .; j_call: TRBJ2-1; clone_size: many; cdr3_nt: TGTGCCAGCAGCATCTTTCCAGCCAATGAGCAGTTCTTC; cdr3_aa: CASSIFPANEQFF
v_call: TRBV4-1; d_call: TRBD1; j_call: TRBJ1-2; clone_size: .; cdr3_nt: TGCGCCAGCAGCCGCACCCTCGACAGGGGAACTTATGGCTACACCTTC; cdr3_aa: CASSRTLDRGTYGYTF
v_call: TRBV5-1; d_call: .; j_call: TRBJ2-1; clone_size: many; cdr3_nt: TGCGCCAGCAGCTTGGGAATCCCGAGCTCCTACAATGAGCAGTTCTTC; cdr3_aa: CASSLGIPSSYNEQFF
v_call: TRBV4-2; d_call: .; j_call: TRBJ1-2; clone_size: .; cdr3_nt: TGTGCCAGCAGCCAATGGGACGAGAGTAACTATGGCTACACCTTC; cdr3_aa: CASSQWDESNYGYTF
v_call: TRBV21-1; d_call: .; j_call: TRBJ2-6; clone_size: many; cdr3_nt: TGTCCCCGAGGCCGGCCAATCGTCCTGACTTTC; cdr3_aa: CPRGRPIVLTF
v_call: TRBV7-9; d_call: .; j_call: TRBJ2-3; clone_size: few; cdr3_nt: TGTGCCAGCAGCTTAAAGTTCAAAGATACGCAGTATTTT; cdr3_aa: CASSLKFKDTQYF
v_call: TRBV29-1; d_call: .; j_call: TRBJ1-1; clone_size: many; cdr3_nt: TGCAGCGTTGAACCAGGGAACACTGAAGCTTTCTTT; cdr3_aa: CSVEPGNTEAFF
v_call: TRBV5-4; d_call: .; j_call: TRBJ2-3; clone_size: .; cdr3_nt: TGTGCCAGCAGCTTGATGGGGGGCGGCGCAGATACGCAGTATTTT; cdr3_aa: CASSLMGGGADTQYF
v_call: TRBV11-1; d_call: .; j_call: TRBJ2-6; clone_size: .; cdr3_nt: TGTGCCAGCAGCTTAGTTTTGGCAGGGCCGGGCTCTGGGGCCAACGTCCTGACTTTC; cdr3_aa: CASSLVLAGPGSGANVLTF
v_call: TRBV7-7; d_call: TRBD2; j_call: TRBJ2-1; clone_size: many; cdr3_nt: TGTGCCAGCAGCTTAAGTCCAGCGGGGGGTCTCCTAAGCTCCTACAATGAGCAGTTCTTC; cdr3_aa: CASSLSPAGGLLSSYNEQFF
v_call: TRBV10-3; d_call: TRBD2; j_call: TRBJ2-5; clone_size: many; cdr3_nt: TGTGCCATCAGTGAGGGGACTAGCGGACAAGAGACCCAGTACTTC; cdr3_aa: CAISEGTSGQETQYF
v_call: TRBV20-1; d_call: .; j_call: TRBJ2-1; clone_size: .; cdr3_nt: TGCAGTGCTAGTGAAACAGGGAGCGGAATCCATGAGCAGTTCTTC; cdr3_aa: CSASETGSGIHEQFF
v_call: TRBV7-8; d_call: .; j_call: TRBJ2-2; clone_size: many; cdr3_nt: TGTGCCAGCAGCTTAGGGGCAGGGTTTACGAACACCGGGGAGCTGTTTTTT; cdr3_aa: CASSLGAGFTNTGELFF
v_call: TRBV6-2/TRBV6-3; d_call: .; j_call: TRBJ2-5; clone_size: few; cdr3_nt: TGTGCCAGCACTGAGGACGTACGAGGGACCCAGTACTTC; cdr3_aa: CASTEDVRGTQYF
v_call: TRBV5-1; d_call: .; j_call: TRBJ2-7; clone_size: .; cdr3_nt: TGCGCCAGCAGCCCCGGGGACGGGACCTACGAGCAGTACTTC; cdr3_aa: CASSPGDGTYEQYF
v_call: TRBV6-2/TRBV6-3; d_call: .; j_call: TRBJ2-2; clone_size: many; cdr3_nt: TGTGCCAGCAGTTGGGAGACCGGGGAGCTGTTTTTT; cdr3_aa: CASSWETGELFF
v_call: TRBV9; d_call: .; j_call: TRBJ2-5; clone_size: many; cdr3_nt: TGTGCCAGCAGCGATTCGGGGGTCCAAGAGACCCAGTACTTC; cdr3_aa: CASSDSGVQETQYF
v_call: TRBV10-3; d_call: TRBD1; j_call: TRBJ1-2; clone_size: .; cdr3_nt: TGTGCCATCAGAGGAAACAGGGGGCAAAGCTATGGCTACACCTTC; cdr3_aa: CAIRGNRGQSYGYTF
v_call: TRBV12-3/TRBV12-4; d_call: TRBD1; j_call: TRBJ2-3; clone_size: few; cdr3_nt: TGTGCCACCAAGCAGGGGGAAGTCACAGATACGCAGTATTTT; cdr3_aa: CATKQGEVTDTQYF
v_call: TRBV7-2; d_call: TRBD1; j_call: TRBJ2-2; clone_size: .; cdr3_nt: TGTGCCAGCAGCTTAACGGTGCAGGGACAGGGAGATTCCGGGGAGCTGTTTTTT; cdr3_aa: CASSLTVQGQGDSGELFF
v_call: TRBV5-1; d_call: .; j_call: TRBJ2-1; clone_size: .; cdr3_nt: TGCGCCAGCAGCTTGGCCGAGGGGGGGGATTACAATGAGCAGTTCTTC; cdr3_aa: CASSLAEGGDYNEQFF
v_call: TRBV27; d_call: .; j_call: TRBJ1-5; clone_size: few; cdr3_nt: TGTGCCAGCAGTAGCACCTCGGGGGTCTCCTTCGGTCAGCCCCAGCATTTT; cdr3_aa: CASSSTSGVSFGQPQHF
v_call: TRBV4-3; d_call: TRBD1; j_call: TRBJ1-2; clone_size: .; cdr3_nt: TGCGCCAGCAGCCCGGATGACAGGGGGCTGTTCTATGGCTACACCTTC; cdr3_aa: CASSPDDRGLFYGYTF
v_call: TRBV4-3; d_call: TRBD2; j_call: TRBJ2-5; clone_size: few; cdr3_nt: TGCGCCAGCAGCCAAGTCCGAGCCGGACTAGCGGGGGAGCAAGAGACCCAGTACTTC; cdr3_aa: CASSQVRAGLAGEQETQYF
v_call: TRBV6-5; d_call: .; j_call: TRBJ2-7; clone_size: .; cdr3_nt: TGTGCCAGCAGTTACTCGATACAGGGTAGTTCCTACGAGCAGTACTTC; cdr3_aa: CASSYSIQGSSYEQYF
v_call: TRBV6-4; d_call: TRBD2; j_call: TRBJ2-3; clone_size: .; cdr3_nt: TGTGCCAGCAGTGAATCTAGCGGGGACACAGATACGCAGTATTTT; cdr3_aa: CASSESSGDTDTQYF
v_call: TRBV9; d_call: .; j_call: TRBJ1-2; clone_size: many; cdr3_nt: TGTGCCAGCAGCGTAGCTGAGGCCACGGCCAACTATGGCTACACCTTC; cdr3_aa: CASSVAEATANYGYTF
v_call: TRBV2; d_call: TRBD2; j_call: TRBJ2-1; clone_size: .; cdr3_nt: TGTGCCATCAGTTTTAGGCTAGCGGGGGGTCACTCCTACAATGAGCAGTTCTTC; cdr3_aa: CAISFRLAGGHSYNEQFF
v_call: TRBV12-3/TRBV12-4; d_call: .; j_call: TRBJ1-3; clone_size: many; cdr3_nt: TGTGCCAGCAGTCGGAACTCTGGAAACACCATATATTTT; cdr3_aa: CASSRNSGNTIYF
v_call: TRBV7-2; d_call: .; j_call: TRBJ2-3; clone_size: few; cdr3_nt: TGTGCGAGCACCTTGGGCGTAGATACGCAGTATTTT; cdr3_aa: CASTLGVDTQYF
v_call: TRBV27; d_call: .; j_call: TRBJ1-6; clone_size: .; cdr3_nt: TGTGCCAGCAGTTTCCAGGGGCAGGGATCACCCCTCCACTTT; cdr3_aa: CASSFQGQGSPLHF
v_call: TRBV30; d_call: .; j_call: TRBJ2-1; clone_size: few; cdr3_nt: TGTGCCTGGAGTGGTGGGGACCCGCAATTCTTC; cdr3_aa: CAWSGGDPQFF
v_call: TRBV11-2; d_call: TRBD1; j_call: TRBJ2-6; clone_size: .; cdr3_nt: TGTGCCAGCAGCTTAGACCTTCCGGGACAGGGGGTTTCTGGGGCCAACGTCCTGACTTTC; cdr3_aa: CASSLDLPGQGVSGANVLTF